The 28 T cell receptor beta chains listed next were all sequenced from one sample in a study of cytomegalovirus exposure and HLA in healthy donors. Sequencing was performed with immunoSEQ multiplex PCR; in TCRdb, only in-frame clones are kept and a portion is missing. The sample contains about 73,000 clones, 95% of which appear only once. Sample: PBMCs. Source of these receptors: a man aged 18 to 35 in good health and CMV-seronegative.

V usage is TRBV30 and J usage is TRBJ1-5; D ambiguous. Deletions cut 2 bases from V and 6 bases from J, with 11 bases between. This CDR3 spans 13 amino acids. The germline V gene has CDR1 GTSNPN and CDR2 SVGIG (reference sequence). CDR3 in amino acids: CAWSPGQSQPQHF. The CDR3 DNA follows: TGTGCCTGGAGTCCTGGGCAGAGTCAGCCCCAGCATTTT.

The chain recombines TRBV10-3 with TRBJ2-7; perhaps TRBD1 as D (6 bases). This CDR3 is built from 14 residues. The ends were cut back, 6 bases at V and 0 bases at J, with 12 bases in the middle. Germline assignment: CDR1 ENHRY and CDR2 SYGVKD. CDR3 DNA: TGTGCCATCAGCGGGACATTGAGCTCCTACGAGCAGTACTTC. Translated: CAISGTLSSYEQYF.

The rearrangement links TRBV6-1 to TRBJ1-4; a possible D gene is TRBD1 (5 bases). V was trimmed by 7 bases and J by 3 bases, leaving 12 bases between them. Per germline, CDR1 MNHNS and CDR2 SASEGT. The CDR3 runs to 14 residues. CDR3 sequence (DNA): TGTGCCAGCAAGGAGGGGACCCCTAATGAAAAACTGTTTTTT. This encodes CASKEGTPNEKLFF.

This clone has just one count. V gene TRBV5-6 combines with J gene TRBJ1-1; 8 bases line up with TRBD1. The CDR3 sequence is 14 residues long. Germline CDR1 and CDR2: SGHDT and YYEEEE. Trimming removed 3 bases from V and 3 bases from J; junction bases left unmatched: 4. CDR3 coding DNA: TGTGCCAGCAGCTATACAGGGGGTGACACTGAAGCTTTCTTT. It yields the protein CASSYTGGDTEAFF.

The chain links TRBV5-4 to TRBJ1-1; D is possibly TRBD1 (6 bases). The CDR3 runs to 12 residues. The V end lost 4 bases, the J end lost 8 bases, and 12 bases lay between the germline ends. Looked up from germline, CDR1 is SGHNT and CDR2 is YYREEE (reference sequence). The DNA for the CDR3 is TGTGCCAGCAGCCGAGGAACAGGGGAAGCTTTCTTT. Translation: CASSRGTGEAFF.

The V call is TRBV28, the J call TRBJ2-3; 7 bases map to TRBD1. The V gene end was trimmed by 7 bases and the J gene end by 2 bases; junction bases not matched to a gene: 6. Germline CDR1 is MDHEN and CDR2 is SYDVKM. The CDR3 length is 14 residues. This chain's CDR3 is CASIDRAHTDTQYF. The CDR3 DNA reads as TGTGCCAGCATCGACAGGGCCCACACAGATACGCAGTATTTT.

CDR3: CAWSAGTGGYEQYF. Written as DNA, the CDR3 is TGTGCCTGGAGTGCCGGGACAGGGGGCTACGAGCAGTACTTC. This chain connects TRBV30 to TRBJ2-7, with 11 bases matching TRBD1. V trimming: 1 base; J trimming: 3 bases; junction bases outside the gene matches: 2. Germline CDR1 reads GTSNPN; CDR2 reads SVGIG (reference sequence). There are 14 residues in the CDR3.

The V gene is TRBV20-1, the J gene TRBJ2-7; D unresolved. Trimming cost V 5 bases and J 3 bases, with 8 bases left between them. The germline gives CDR1 DFQATT, CDR2 SNEGSKA (reference sequence). CDR3 length equals 11 residues. In nucleotides, the CDR3 is TGCAGTGCTGCACAGTACTACGAGCAGTACTTC. This translates into CSAAQYYEQYF.

This chain links TRBV19 with TRBJ2-5; D uncertain. This CDR3 is built from 13 residues. V lost 5 bases to trimming and J lost 0 bases, with 7 bases between them. Germline V gives CDR1 LNHDA, CDR2 SQIVND (reference sequence). The DNA of the CDR3 is TGTGCCAGTAGTCCACGGTACCAAGAGACCCAGTACTTC. Translating it yields CASSPRYQETQYF.

This chain links TRBV28 with TRBJ1-1; TRBD1 agrees at 10 bases. J was trimmed by 0 bases and V by 6 bases; bases with no gene match: 10. The CDR3 consists of 17 residues. Germline-derived CDR1 and CDR2 are MDHEN and SYDVKM. CDR3 sequence reads: CASSVGQGRFVNTEAFF. The DNA of the CDR3 is TGTGCCAGCAGCGTGGGACAGGGGAGGTTTGTGAACACTGAAGCTTTCTTT.

V and J are TRBV20-1 and TRBJ2-1, with unresolved D. Deletions cut 3 bases from V and 9 bases from J, with 9 bases between. Germline V lookup: CDR1 DFQATT, CDR2 SNEGSKA (reference sequence). The CDR3 loop spans 11 amino acids. CDR3 bases: TGCAGTGCTAGTGTCAGTGTTGAGCAGTTCTTC. This encodes CSASVSVEQFF.

The J gene is TRBJ1-2, the V gene TRBV9, with no clear D. This CDR3 contains 14 residues. Germline values: CDR1 SGDLS, CDR2 YYNGEE. Trimming shortened V by 0 bases and J by 3 bases, and 9 bases separated the two germline ends. The CDR3 DNA follows: TGTGCCAGCAGCGTAGGCGGCGGTGACTATGGCTACACCTTC. It translates to CASSVGGGDYGYTF.

The genes are TRBV27 and TRBJ1-1; 8 bases align to TRBD1. This CDR3 comprises 11 residues. Germline V CDR1 and CDR2: MNHEY, SMNVEV (reference sequence). V lost 6 bases to trimming and J lost 11 bases; unmatched junction nucleotides: 5. The CDR3, as DNA: TGTGCCAGCAGGACAGGGGCTTTGGCTTTCTTT. Translated: CASRTGALAFF.

The DNA for the CDR3 is TGTGCCAGCAGCTATGGACCAGGGGGAAGGACTGAAGCTTTCTTT. It codes for CASSYGPGGRTEAFF. The genes are TRBV7-3 and TRBJ1-1; 7 bases are a match to TRBD1. In germline, CDR1 is SGHTA, CDR2 FQGTGA. The CDR3 runs to 15 residues. V was clipped by 4 bases and J by 5 bases; unmatched bases: 10.

The chain couples TRBV9 to TRBJ1-4; 11 bases fit TRBD1. Germline lookup yields CDR1 SGDLS and CDR2 YYNGEE. This CDR3 region has 17 residues. Trimming at V came to 0 bases and at J to 4 bases, leaving 5 bases not matched to a gene. CDR3 loop: CASSVAGTGGLNEKLFF. The CDR3 DNA is TGTGCCAGCAGCGTAGCTGGGACAGGGGGACTTAATGAAAAACTGTTTTTT.

The rearrangement joins TRBV19 to TRBJ2-7, with 8 bases aligning to TRBD2. CDR1 is LNHDA and CDR2 is SQIVND in the germline V gene (reference sequence). CDR3 size: 15 residues. The trim removed 7 bases at V and 3 bases at J, leaving 11 bases unmatched. The CDR3 reads CASTPGGGSDYEQYF. The CDR3 DNA sequence: TGTGCCAGTACCCCGGGGGGGGGTTCGGACTACGAGCAGTACTTC.

This clone was seen a few times. The V gene is TRBV18, the J gene TRBJ1-2; 8 bases align to TRBD1. The CDR3 consists of 15 residues. Germline CDR1 and CDR2: KGHSH and LQKENI. Losses at the gene ends were 2 bases for V and 2 bases for J; bases not matched to a gene: 4. Here the CDR3 DNA reads TGTGCCAGCTCACCAGGAACAGGGGGAAACTATGGCTACACCTTC. This sequence encodes CASSPGTGGNYGYTF.

CDR3 DNA sequence: TGTGCCAGCAGACAGGGGGTCAACACCATATATTTT. This sequence encodes CASRQGVNTIYF. The chain combines TRBV2 with TRBJ1-3, with 8 nucleotides matching TRBD1. Germline V gene sequence: CDR1 SNHLY, CDR2 FYNNEI. V lost 6 bases to trimming and J lost 7 bases; unmatched junction nucleotides: 2. The CDR3 consists of 12 residues.

This clone was picked up one time. The genes are TRBV28 and TRBJ1-1; 8 bases are shared with TRBD1. Germline V CDR1 and CDR2: MDHEN, SYDVKM. J lost 4 bases, V lost 3 bases, and 4 bases had no gene match. The CDR3 loop spans 14 amino acids. The CDR3 nucleotides read TGTGCCAGCAGTTTGGACAGGGTTGTCACTGAAGCTTTCTTT. As protein: CASSLDRVVTEAFF.

V usage is TRBV4-3 and J usage is TRBJ1-5; D is uncertain. This CDR3 comprises 13 residues. Looked up from germline, CDR1 is LGHNA and CDR2 is YSLEER. Trimming removed 1 base at V and 9 bases at J, with 10 bases between. As DNA, the CDR3 is TGCGCCAGCAGCCAAGTATTTGGCGGGCCCCAGCATTTT. Its translation: CASSQVFGGPQHF.

This clone occurred once. The J gene is TRBJ1-5, the V gene TRBV15, with D unresolved. Germline V gene lookup returns CDR1 LNHNV and CDR2 YYDKDF (reference sequence). This CDR3 comprises 15 residues. V gave up 5 bases and J gave up 6 bases, with 17 bases separating them. The CDR3 nucleotides are TGTGCCACCAGCCCCGGACCCCCTGGGAGTCAGCCCCAGCATTTT. Translation: CATSPGPPGSQPQHF.

CDR3 protein: CASSPPTYGGDHNEQFF. CDR3 sequence (DNA): TGTGCCAGCTCACCACCCACTTACGGCGGGGACCACAATGAGCAGTTCTTC. The rearrangement uses TRBV18 and TRBJ2-1; a possible D gene is TRBD2 (6 bases). Germline V gene data show CDR1 as KGHSH and CDR2 as LQKENI. The CDR3 spans 17 residues. V was trimmed by 0 bases and J by 5 bases, leaving 17 bases between them.

A single count supports this clone. The chain couples TRBV6-1 to TRBJ1-2; D perhaps matches TRBD1 (5 bases). This CDR3 has 11 residues. The V and J ends lost 8 bases and 5 bases respectively, with 9 bases between them. Germline assignment: CDR1 MNHNS and CDR2 SASEGT. The CDR3 protein is CASWGLYGYTF. DNA of the CDR3: TGTGCCAGCTGGGGACTTTATGGCTACACCTTC.

This clone is a singleton in its sample. The V gene is TRBV10-1, the J gene TRBJ2-3; no definite D call. Trimming stripped 5 bases from V and 5 bases from J, with 11 bases between. Germline V gene data show CDR1 as WNHNN and CDR2 as SYGVQD (reference sequence). The CDR3 consists of 13 residues. CDR3 DNA sequence: TGCGCCAGCAGTTCTAGTGTGGGAGATACGCAGTATTTT. It specifies CASSSSVGDTQYF.

This chain uses TRBV28 with TRBJ1-1; D is uncertain. Germline-derived CDR1 and CDR2 are MDHEN and SYDVKM. Deletions cut 3 bases from V and 5 bases from J, with 7 bases between. The CDR3 contains 12 residues. The DNA for the CDR3 is TGTGCCAGCAGTTTTTACGGTACTGAAGCTTTCTTT. Amino acid sequence: CASSFYGTEAFF.

This sequence joins TRBV7-9 and TRBJ1-1; D is undetermined. This CDR3 has 13 amino acids. Trimming removed 0 bases at V and 11 bases at J, with 13 bases between. The germline gives CDR1 SEHNR, CDR2 FQNEAQ (reference sequence). Here the CDR3 reads CASSLAELLRAFF. CDR3 coding DNA: TGTGCCAGCAGCTTAGCGGAACTACTGAGGGCTTTCTTT.

This chain links TRBV5-1 with TRBJ1-1; no reliable D call. V gave up 0 bases and J gave up 7 bases, with 7 bases separating them. Germline lookup yields CDR1 SGHRS and CDR2 YFSETQ. The CDR3 consists of 12 residues. The DNA for the CDR3 is TGCGCCAGCAGCTTGGTGCCCGGTGAAGCTTTCTTT. This encodes CASSLVPGEAFF. Full variable domain (outside the CDR3, taken from reference TRBV5-1 and TRBJ1-1): KAGVTQTPRYLIKTRGQQVTLSCSPISGHRSVSWYQQTPGQGLQFLFEYFSETQRNKGNFPGRFSGRQFSNSRSEMNVSTLELGDSALYLCASSLVPGEAFFGQGTRLTVV.

The V gene is TRBV28, the J gene TRBJ1-5; 11 bases map to TRBD1. Germline V gene data show CDR1 as MDHEN and CDR2 as SYDVKM. The CDR3 extends over 16 amino acids. J was trimmed by 9 bases and V by 5 bases; bases with no gene match: 12. This CDR3 is CASSTGQGVSFGPQHF. As DNA, the CDR3 is TGTGCCAGCAGTACGGGACAGGGGGTCTCTTTCGGGCCCCAGCATTTT.